The present entry profiles one T cell receptor beta chain with its context. The antigen remains unidentified. The sample comes from a study of Ad26.COV2.S vaccination and SARS-CoV-2 variants. Findings and limits, study-wide: With respect to non-spike TCR breadth, vaccine and placebo recipients were similar. After vaccination, reports described spike-specific CD8+ and CD4+ T cell responses as showing substantial breadth.

As to treatment: some 19 received Ad26.COV2.S at low or high dose, single or two shots; about 5 received placebo; per-sample allocation not given. Samples were taken on day 63 after the first vaccine or placebo injection. Cohort 1b enrolled adults aged 18-55 years in Boston. An Ad26 vector expressing Wuhan-strain SARS-CoV-2 spike served as the vaccine. Profiling relied on immunoSEQ multiplex PCR, and the TCRdb table lists in-frame clones only, not all of them. Of some 390,000 clones in the sample, around 89% were seen once. Trimming stripped 2 bases from V and 4 bases from J, with 12 bases between. Germline V CDR1 and CDR2: MNHEY, SMNVEV (reference sequence). This CDR3 spans 15 amino acids.

The TCR comes from a person between 18 and 60 years old who received the Ad26.COV2.S COVID-19 vaccine or a placebo. The sequenced sample was peripheral blood, obtained in a trial of Ad26.COV2.S vaccine versus placebo. The chain uses TRBV27 and TRBJ1-5; the D gene is possibly TRBD1 (5 bases). Written as DNA, the CDR3 is TGTGCCAGCAGTTTAGAGGGGCAGGGTAATCAGCCCCAGCATTTT. Amino acid sequence: CASSLEGQGNQPQHF.